The entry below gives a single T cell receptor beta chain sequence along with its context. This clonotype appeared a few times. No antigen is known for it. Base-call qualities are not available, and no considerably larger clone is one nucleotide away. Library preparation employed PCR. TCRdb records Illumina HiSeq 2500 as the sequencer. To reduce PCR and sequencing biases, unique molecular identifiers were built into the TCR beta cDNA libraries. Approximately 500,000 cDNA molecules were obtained per 1 to 10 million input T cells, so each molecule approximated one T cell. The same protocol used for the earlier healthy control dataset was applied to prepare and sequence the patient libraries. Within a given batch, samples were prepared together, multiplexed and sequenced on the same HiSeq lane. Processing in the source paper ran as follows. Raw barcoded reads were processed with MIGEC, and single-read molecular identifier groups were discarded before consensus assembly and CDR3 extraction. VDJtools was used for post-analysis of the clonotype tables, with diversity normalized by down-sampling every dataset to the smallest sample size. Repertoire overlap clustering matched CDR3 amino acid but not nucleotide sequences to correct batch-related cross-sample contamination. TCRdb reprocessed the public reads (quality trimming at Q25 with fastp, clone calling with MiXCR) and kept in-frame beta chains. Entries are consolidated by CDR3 protein sequence, retaining the most common genes and DNA. The V and J calls were determined by TCRdb, not by the authors. The table for this sample lists approximately 630,000 distinct CDR3 sequences; approximately 59% of them were counted only once. The ten top clones hold 10% to 12% of the sample.

TCR beta repertoires were profiled from peripheral blood of roughly 13 young patients with multiple sclerosis to demonstrate the VDJtools post-analysis software. The patients with multiple sclerosis were children and adolescents between roughly 6 and 15 years of age. V has 0 bases trimmed and J has 8 bases trimmed; junction bases matching no gene number 7. The CDR1 and CDR2 encoded by the germline V gene are SGHDT and YYEEEE. The CDR3 measures 15 amino acids from cysteine to phenylalanine. Only the CDR3 DNA is retained, 45 bases long and in frame from the first base. The data were obtained in a study of post-analysis software for immune sequencing data (dated by TCRdb to between 2015 and 2017). Turning to the overall study: Disease courses on record covered relapsing-remitting, secondary progressive and progressive-relapsing multiple sclerosis, though some patients had no subtype annotation. Patient repertoires were compared against about a dozen previously published healthy control repertoires from donors aged about 6 to 26 years. A subset of samples was prepared in parallel using single-end sample barcoding, then pooled and co-amplified after Illumina adapter ligation. What the research found in general, with its limitations: Direct clustering with F measure revealed strong co-clustering of samples prepared in the same batch, which led to a batch-effect correction. The control group was slightly older than the multiple sclerosis patient group. Significantly lower normalized Chao1 diversity was found in multiple sclerosis patients than in controls, suggesting substantial peripheral T-cell clonal expansion. Significantly higher frequencies in patients than in controls were found for about five TRBV segments, including TRBV5-6, TRBV5-1 and TRBV20-1.

The sequencing sample was made of blood. The chain links TRBV5-6 with TRBJ2-1; 8 bases in between match TRBD2. This clonotype was sampled from a girl aged 2-15 years with multiple sclerosis. The nucleotide sequence is TGTGCCAGCAGCTTGGTAATAGCGGGATTAGATGAGCAGTTCTTC. This codes for CASSLVIAGLDEQFF.